This TCR beta chain emerged from a study of T cell responses to AZD1222 COVID-19 vaccine. Here immunoSEQ multiplex PCR was the method, and the copy in TCRdb shows in-frame clones only, minus some. In the table there are more than 110,000 clones, around 93% of which are singletons. Germline V gene lookup returns CDR1 LNHDA and CDR2 SQIVND (reference sequence). V was pared by 8 bases and J by 3 bases, with 10 bases between. The CDR3 runs 13 residues. Study-wide points: Repertoires were obtained solely post-peak T cell response. Two doses of AZD1222 preceded a rise in Spike-specific TCR breadth and depth. There were mostly white British donors and more females than males, and clonal diversity was possibly underestimated. Baseline serology detected seropositivity in only a handful of AZD1222 recipients.

With regard to this clone: Its antigen is undetermined.

This clonotype originated in an adult in good health. Material: peripheral blood, obtained on day 0 of AZD1222 vaccination. The chain has TRBV19 and TRBJ1-4; D gene ambiguous. The CDR3 coding sequence is TGTGCCAGTCGAGAATCCCCTAATGAAAAACTGTTTTTT. Translation: CASRESPNEKLFF.